This T cell receptor beta chain was sequenced during a study of OX40 agonist ivuxolimab in advanced cancers. The wider study: Three partial responders included one hepatocellular carcinoma patient and two cutaneous melanoma patients.

The CDR3 is 18 amino acids. With V trimmed by 0 bases and J by 8 bases, 17 bases remained unmatched. Germline V gives CDR1 ENHRY, CDR2 SYGVKD. Method: immunoSEQ multiplex PCR; TCRdb's copy keeps in-frame clones and lacks some. The repertoire holds more than 75,000 clones, over 75% seen once, with roughly 0.32% in the top ten. This clone was counted only a few times. The cohort excluded patients with autoimmune disease history or systemic immunosuppression. Sequencing used CD4+ or CD8+ T cells sorted from blood, obtained in a trial of the OX40 agonist ivuxolimab. This sequence originates from an adult with an advanced solid tumor such as melanoma, head and neck, liver or kidney cancer. The chain links TRBV10-3 to TRBJ1-2; 8 positions match TRBD1. This CDR3 reads CAISESRAGGARREGYTF. The CDR3 nucleotides are TGTGCCATCAGTGAGTCGAGGGCAGGGGGCGCGAGACGTGAAGGCTACACCTTC.